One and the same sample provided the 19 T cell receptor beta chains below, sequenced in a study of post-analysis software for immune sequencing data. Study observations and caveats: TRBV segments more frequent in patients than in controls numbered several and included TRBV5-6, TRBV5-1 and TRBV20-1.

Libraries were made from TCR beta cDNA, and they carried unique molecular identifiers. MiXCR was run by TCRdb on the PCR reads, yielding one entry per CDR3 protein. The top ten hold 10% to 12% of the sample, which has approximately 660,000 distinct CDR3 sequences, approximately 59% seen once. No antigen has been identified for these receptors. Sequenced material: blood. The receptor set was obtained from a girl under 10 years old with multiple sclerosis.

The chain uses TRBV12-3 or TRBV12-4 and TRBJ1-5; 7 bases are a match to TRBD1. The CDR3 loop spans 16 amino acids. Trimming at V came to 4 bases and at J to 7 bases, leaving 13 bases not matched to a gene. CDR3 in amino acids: CASSSEMGQTPQPQHF. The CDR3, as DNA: TGTGCCAGCAGTTCAGAAATGGGACAGACACCCCAGCCCCAGCATTTT.

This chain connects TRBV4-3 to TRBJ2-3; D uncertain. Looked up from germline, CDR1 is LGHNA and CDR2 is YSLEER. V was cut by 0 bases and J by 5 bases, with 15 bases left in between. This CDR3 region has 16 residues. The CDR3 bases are TGCGCCAGCAGCCAAGAGAACTTAGATGGAAAAGATACGCAGTATTTT. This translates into CASSQENLDGKDTQYF.

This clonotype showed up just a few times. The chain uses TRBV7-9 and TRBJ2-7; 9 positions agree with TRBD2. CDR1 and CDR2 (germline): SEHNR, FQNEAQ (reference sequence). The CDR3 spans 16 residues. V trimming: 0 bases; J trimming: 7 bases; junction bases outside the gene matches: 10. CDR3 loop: CASSLASLAGVGEQYF. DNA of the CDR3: TGTGCCAGCAGCTTAGCGAGCTTAGCGGGAGTTGGGGAGCAGTACTTC.

CDR3 nucleotide sequence: TGTGCCAGCAGTGTCATACAGGGGGCCTATCAGCCCCAGCATTTT. Its protein product is CASSVIQGAYQPQHF. The rearrangement joins TRBV6-1 to TRBJ1-5; the match to TRBD1 covers 9 bases. Germline loops: CDR1 MNHNS, CDR2 SASEGT. V shed 4 bases and J 5 bases; nucleotides not matched to a gene: 6. The CDR3 covers 15 residues.

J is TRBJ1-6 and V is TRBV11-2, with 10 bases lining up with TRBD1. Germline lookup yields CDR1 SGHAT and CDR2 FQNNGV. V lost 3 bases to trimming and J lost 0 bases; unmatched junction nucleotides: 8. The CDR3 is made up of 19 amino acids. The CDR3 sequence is CASSFRTGGSSSYNSPLHF. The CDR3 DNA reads TGTGCCAGCAGCTTCCGGACAGGGGGGTCGAGCTCCTATAATTCACCCCTCCACTTT. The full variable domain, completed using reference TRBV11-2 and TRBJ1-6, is EAGVAQSPRYKIIEKRQSVAFWCNPISGHATLYWYQQILGQGPKLLIQFQNNGVVDDSQLPKDRFSAERLKGVDSTLKIQPAKLEDSAVYLCASSFRTGGSSSYNSPLHFGNGTRLTVT.

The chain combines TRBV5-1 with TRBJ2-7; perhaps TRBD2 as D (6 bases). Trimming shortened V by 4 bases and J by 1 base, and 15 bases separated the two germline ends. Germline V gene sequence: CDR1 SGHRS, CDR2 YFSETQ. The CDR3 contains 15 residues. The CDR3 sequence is CASSPGSHNSYEQYF. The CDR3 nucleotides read TGCGCCAGCAGCCCCGGGAGCCACAATTCCTACGAGCAGTACTTC.

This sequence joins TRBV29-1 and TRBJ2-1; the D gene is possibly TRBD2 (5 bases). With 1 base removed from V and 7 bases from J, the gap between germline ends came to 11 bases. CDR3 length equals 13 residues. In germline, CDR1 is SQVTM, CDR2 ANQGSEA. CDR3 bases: TGCAGCGTTGAAGGGAAGGGAGAAAATGAGCAGTTCTTC. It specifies CSVEGKGENEQFF.

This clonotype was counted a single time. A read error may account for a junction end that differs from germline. CDR3 DNA: TGCGCCAGCAGTGAGGCTAGCGGGAGAATCAATGGGCAGTTCTTC. Its protein product is CASSEASGRINGQFF. This rearrangement joins TRBV10-1 to TRBJ2-1; 10 nucleotides match TRBD2. From germline, CDR1 is WNHNN and CDR2 SYGVQD (reference sequence). The CDR3 is 15 amino acids.

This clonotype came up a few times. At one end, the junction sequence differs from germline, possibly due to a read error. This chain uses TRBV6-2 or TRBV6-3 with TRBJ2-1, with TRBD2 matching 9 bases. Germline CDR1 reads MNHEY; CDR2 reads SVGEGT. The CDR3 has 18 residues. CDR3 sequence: CASSYSRRGGPSDNEQFF. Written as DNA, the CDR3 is TGTGCCAGCAGTTACTCGAGGCGGGGGGGCCCCTCCGACAATGAGCAGTTCTTC.

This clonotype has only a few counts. The CDR3: CASSRDGWDTQYF. CDR3 coding DNA: TGTGCCAGCAGTAGGGATGGCTGGGATACGCAGTATTTT. The rearrangement links TRBV6-5 to TRBJ2-3; unclear D gene. This CDR3 region has 13 residues. V lost 5 bases and J lost 6, with 12 bases in between. Germline loops: CDR1 MNHEY, CDR2 SVGAGI.

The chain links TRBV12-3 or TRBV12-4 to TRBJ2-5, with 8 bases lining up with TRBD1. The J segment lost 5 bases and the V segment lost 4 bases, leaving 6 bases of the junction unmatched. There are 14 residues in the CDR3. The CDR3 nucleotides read TGTGCCAGCAGTTCGGGACAGGCGAGGGAGACCCAGTACTTC. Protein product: CASSSGQARETQYF.

The CDR3 loop reads CASSYPTGGGETQYF. DNA of the CDR3: TGTGCCAGCAGTTACCCGACAGGGGGTGGGGAGACCCAGTACTTC. The genes are TRBV6-5 and TRBJ2-7; TRBD1 aligns across 9 bases. The J call may be wrong; the DNA end is better matched by TRBJ2-5. This CDR3 contains 15 residues. Germline V gene data show CDR1 as MNHEY and CDR2 as SVGAGI.

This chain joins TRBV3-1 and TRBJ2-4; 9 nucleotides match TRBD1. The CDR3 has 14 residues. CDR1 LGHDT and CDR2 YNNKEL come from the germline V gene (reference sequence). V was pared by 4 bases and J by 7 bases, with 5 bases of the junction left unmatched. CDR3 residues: CASSLPGQGNIQYF. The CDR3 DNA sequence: TGTGCCAGCAGCCTCCCTGGACAGGGGAACATTCAGTACTTC.

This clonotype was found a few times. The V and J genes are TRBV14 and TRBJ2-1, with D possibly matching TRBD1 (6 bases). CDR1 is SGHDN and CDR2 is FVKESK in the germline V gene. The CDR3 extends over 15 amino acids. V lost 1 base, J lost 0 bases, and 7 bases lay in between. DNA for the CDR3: TGTGCCAGCAGCCAAGGGACAGCCTCCTACAATGAGCAGTTCTTC. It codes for CASSQGTASYNEQFF.

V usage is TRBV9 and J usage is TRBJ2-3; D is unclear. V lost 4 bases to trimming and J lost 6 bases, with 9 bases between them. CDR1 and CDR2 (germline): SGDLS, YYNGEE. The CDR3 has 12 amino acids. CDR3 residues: CASSPEEDTQYF. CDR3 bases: TGTGCCAGCAGCCCGGAAGAGGATACGCAGTATTTT. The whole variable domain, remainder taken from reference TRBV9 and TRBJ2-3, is DSGVTQTPKHLITATGQRVTLRCSPRSGDLSVYWYQQSLDQGLQFLIQYYNGEERAKGNILERFSAQQFPDLHSELNLSSLELGDSALYFCASSPEEDTQYFGPGTRLTVL.

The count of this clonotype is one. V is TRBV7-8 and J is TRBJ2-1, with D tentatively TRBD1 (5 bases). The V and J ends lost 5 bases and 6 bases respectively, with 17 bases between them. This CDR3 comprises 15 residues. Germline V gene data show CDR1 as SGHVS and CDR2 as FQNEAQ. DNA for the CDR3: TGTGCCAGCAGCGCGGATCGACAGCCGCTCAATGAGCAGTTCTTC. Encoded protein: CASSADRQPLNEQFF.

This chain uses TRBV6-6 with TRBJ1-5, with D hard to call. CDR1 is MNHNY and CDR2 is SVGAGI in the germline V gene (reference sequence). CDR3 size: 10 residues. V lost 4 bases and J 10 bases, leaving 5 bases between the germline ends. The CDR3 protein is CASSSGPQHF. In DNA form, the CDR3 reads TGTGCCAGCAGTTCTGGCCCCCAGCATTTT.

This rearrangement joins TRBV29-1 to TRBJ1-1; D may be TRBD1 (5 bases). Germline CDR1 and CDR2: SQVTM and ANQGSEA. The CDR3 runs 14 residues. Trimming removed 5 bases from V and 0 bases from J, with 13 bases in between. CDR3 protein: CSVRGVGVNTEAFF. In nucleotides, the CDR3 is TGCAGCGTTCGGGGGGTAGGGGTGAACACTGAAGCTTTCTTT.

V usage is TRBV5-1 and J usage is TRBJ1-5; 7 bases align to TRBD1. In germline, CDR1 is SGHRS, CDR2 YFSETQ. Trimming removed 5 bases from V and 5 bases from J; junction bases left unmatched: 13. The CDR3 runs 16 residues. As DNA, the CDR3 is TGCGCCAGCAGTGTCACCGGGACAGACCTTGATCAGCCCCAGCATTTT. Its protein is CASSVTGTDLDQPQHF.